Presented here are 22 T cell receptor beta chains from one specimen sequenced in a study of cytomegalovirus exposure and HLA in healthy donors. Assay used: immunoSEQ multiplex PCR; TCRdb lists only in-frame clones, some missing. The table has tens of thousands of clones, about 82% seen once. Sequencing used PBMCs. The receptors come from a man aged 25 to 40 in good health and CMV-seronegative.

The CDR3 loop reads CASSFSGIQETQYF. CDR3 DNA: TGTGCCAGCAGCTTTTCAGGGATACAAGAGACCCAGTACTTC. The V call is TRBV7-9, the J call TRBJ2-5, with TRBD1 as a possible D gene (5 bases). The germline V and J ends were trimmed by 3 bases and 2 bases, with 10 bases remaining between them. Looked up from germline, CDR1 is SEHNR and CDR2 is FQNEAQ (reference sequence). The CDR3 runs 14 residues.

The V and J genes are TRBV27 and TRBJ2-1; 9 bases align to TRBD1. The CDR3 has 15 amino acids. The ends lost 6 bases at V and 4 bases at J; junction bases unmatched: 7. CDR1 is MNHEY, CDR2 SMNVEV, per germline (reference sequence). CDR3 sequence reads: CASRIQGAAYNEQFF. DNA for the CDR3: TGTGCCAGCAGAATACAGGGGGCTGCATACAATGAGCAGTTCTTC.

The rearrangement uses TRBV29-1 and TRBJ2-3; D ambiguous. The germline V gene has CDR1 SQVTM and CDR2 ANQGSEA. V was pared by 4 bases and J by 1 base, with 24 bases between. This CDR3 has 18 amino acids. The CDR3 DNA is TGCAGCGTTGTAATGGTATCGTTAAGATTGACTGGCACAGATACGCAGTATTTT. Translated, it gives CSVVMVSLRLTGTDTQYF.

The V call is TRBV5-8, the J call TRBJ1-6, with 8 bases lining up with TRBD1. Germline V gene data show CDR1 as SGHTS and CDR2 as YDEGEE. V lost 5 bases and J lost 7; bases outside the gene matches: 11. There are 16 residues in the CDR3. The CDR3 reads CASRFRTGRTNSPLHF. CDR3 nucleotides: TGTGCCAGCAGATTTAGGACAGGGAGAACGAATTCACCCCTCCACTTT.

The chain joins TRBV4-1 to TRBJ2-2; D not certain. Germline loops: CDR1 MGHRA, CDR2 YSYEKL. V was pared by 0 bases and J by 3 bases, with 5 bases between. This CDR3 spans 14 amino acids. Written as DNA, the CDR3 is TGCGCCAGCAGCCAAGATAGTTACACCGGGGAGCTGTTTTTT. Protein sequence: CASSQDSYTGELFF.

V usage is TRBV6-5 and J usage is TRBJ2-2; D is ambiguous. CDR1 and CDR2 from the germline V gene are MNHEY and SVGAGI. The CDR3 extends over 14 amino acids. The germline V and J ends were trimmed by 6 bases and 0 bases, with 8 bases remaining between them. The CDR3 DNA reads TGTGCCAGCAGGCCAGATGCGAACACCGGGGAGCTGTTTTTT. It yields the protein CASRPDANTGELFF.

V usage is TRBV4-3 and J usage is TRBJ1-2; D possibly corresponds to TRBD1 (6 bases). Trimming removed 1 base from V and 8 bases from J, with 20 bases in between. The CDR3 spans 16 residues. The V gene's germline CDR1 is LGHNA and CDR2 YSLEER. DNA for the CDR3: TGCGCCAGCAGCCAAGCTCGTCGGCAGGGGAGAAGGGGCTACACCTTC. Translation gives CASSQARRQGRRGYTF.

V usage is TRBV5-4 and J usage is TRBJ2-3, with 7 bases aligning to TRBD2. CDR3 length: 15 amino acids. Per the germline V gene, CDR1 is SGHNT and CDR2 is YYREEE (reference sequence). J was trimmed by 3 bases and V by 0 bases; bases with no gene match: 4. The CDR3 region has the DNA TGTGCCAGCAGCTTGGGACGCGGGAGTACAGATACGCAGTATTTT. Translated: CASSLGRGSTDTQYF.

This chain links TRBV7-2 with TRBJ2-5; 8 bases are shared with TRBD2. The V gene end was trimmed by 2 bases and the J gene end by 5 bases; junction bases not matched to a gene: 4. The CDR3 length is 14 residues. Looked up from germline, CDR1 is SGHTA and CDR2 is FQGNSA. CDR3 nucleotide sequence: TGTGCCAGCAGCTTACCCGGGAGGGTGGAGACCCAGTACTTC. Amino acids: CASSLPGRVETQYF.

This chain joins TRBV7-2 and TRBJ2-7; TRBD2 might be the D (5 bases). This CDR3 comprises 14 residues. The germline V and J ends were trimmed by 1 base and 3 bases, with 10 bases remaining between them. Germline V lookup: CDR1 SGHTA, CDR2 FQGNSA. In DNA, the CDR3 is TGTGCCAGCAGCTTAGTAGTCGGGGACTACGAGCAGTACGTC. This translates into CASSLVVGDYEQYV.

The rearrangement uses TRBV5-4 and TRBJ1-2; D is unclear. CDR3 length: 14 residues. CDR1 is SGHNT and CDR2 is YYREEE in the germline V gene (reference sequence). V lost 6 bases and J 6 bases, leaving 18 bases between the germline ends. The CDR3 is CASTGEGYFHGYTF. CDR3 DNA sequence: TGTGCCAGCACCGGAGAGGGTTATTTCCATGGCTACACCTTC.

CDR3 region: CASSHRLAGDSFYEQYV. In nucleotides, the CDR3 is TGTGCCAGCAGCCACCGACTAGCGGGAGACAGTTTCTACGAGCAGTACGTC. V usage is TRBV7-8 and J usage is TRBJ2-7; TRBD2 matches at 12 bases. Germline lookup yields CDR1 SGHVS and CDR2 FQNEAQ. The length of the CDR3 is 17 residues. J was trimmed by 3 bases and V by 5 bases; bases with no gene match: 11.

The gene calls are TRBV7-9 and TRBJ1-2; maybe TRBD1 (6 bases). Trimming took off 1 base at V and 3 bases at J, with 9 bases between the two ends. Germline-derived CDR1 and CDR2 are SEHNR and FQNEAQ (reference sequence). The CDR3 is made up of 14 amino acids. The CDR3 DNA follows: TGTGCCAGCAGCTTAGACCAGGGGTACTATGGCTACACCTTC. Its translation is CASSLDQGYYGYTF.

The V gene is TRBV27, the J gene TRBJ2-7; 7 bases fit TRBD1. The CDR3 runs 14 residues. V was pared by 2 bases and J by 3 bases, with 4 bases of the junction left unmatched. CDR1 MNHEY and CDR2 SMNVEV come from the germline V gene (reference sequence). CDR3 sequence reads: CASSLRTGHYEQYV. Written as DNA, the CDR3 is TGTGCCAGCAGTTTAAGGACAGGTCACTACGAGCAGTACGTC.

There are a few counts of this clone. The DNA for the CDR3 is TGTGCCAGCTCACCGGTGGGGACAGAAGCTTTCTTT. Its translation is CASSPVGTEAFF. This chain uses TRBV18 with TRBJ1-1, with D tentatively TRBD1 (6 bases). Trimming removed 3 bases at V and 8 bases at J, with 10 bases between. The CDR3 has 12 residues. Germline CDR1 KGHSH, CDR2 LQKENI.

The chain recombines TRBV14 with TRBJ1-1, with D maybe TRBD1 (5 bases). The CDR3 contains 16 residues. Trimming took off 1 base at V and 0 bases at J, with 12 bases between the two ends. CDR1 and CDR2 (germline): SGHDN, FVKESK. CDR3 sequence: CASSQVRGHMNTEAFF. As DNA, the CDR3 is TGTGCCAGCAGCCAAGTTCGTGGACACATGAACACTGAAGCTTTCTTT.

The J gene is TRBJ2-6, the V gene TRBV29-1; D may be TRBD2 (5 bases). V lost 4 bases, J lost 2 bases, and 9 bases lay in between. CDR1 is SQVTM and CDR2 is ANQGSEA in the germline V gene. This CDR3 is 14 amino acids long. For the CDR3, the DNA is TGCAGCGTTGTAAGCGGAGCTGGGGCCAACGTCCTGACTTTC. It specifies CSVVSGAGANVLTF.

V usage is TRBV6-1 and J usage is TRBJ1-2, with TRBD1 as a possible D gene (5 bases). The CDR3 sequence is 15 residues long. V lost 3 bases, J lost 1 base, and 12 bases lay in between. The germline CDR1 and CDR2 sequences are MNHNS and SASEGT. CDR3 bases: TGTGCCAGCAGTGACAGGGAAATTAATAACTATGGCTACACCTTC. This translates into CASSDREINNYGYTF.

This chain joins TRBV5-1 and TRBJ2-2; the match to TRBD2 covers 10 bases. This CDR3 region has 16 residues. Germline CDR1 is SGHRS and CDR2 is YFSETQ. V was clipped by 3 bases and J by 7 bases; unmatched bases: 9. Here the CDR3 reads CASSWASGSSGGELFF. The CDR3 DNA follows: TGCGCCAGCAGCTGGGCTAGCGGGAGCTCCGGCGGGGAGCTGTTTTTT.

The rearrangement joins TRBV9 to TRBJ2-2, with 11 bases matching TRBD1. This CDR3 spans 17 amino acids. CDR1 and CDR2 (germline): SGDLS, YYNGEE. V lost 1 base and J lost 5; bases outside the gene matches: 7. CDR3 sequence: CASSVPIGTGGTGELFF. The CDR3 nucleotides are TGTGCCAGCAGCGTACCTATCGGGACAGGGGGAACCGGGGAGCTGTTTTTT.

The chain combines TRBV30 with TRBJ1-1; D unclear. V was pared by 5 bases and J by 1 base, with 14 bases between. The CDR3 has 14 amino acids. Per the germline V gene, CDR1 is GTSNPN and CDR2 is SVGIG (reference sequence). CDR3: CAWGLGGANTEAFF. CDR3 nucleotides: TGTGCCTGGGGGTTAGGCGGCGCGAACACTGAAGCTTTCTTT. Using reference TRBV30 and TRBJ1-1 for the parts outside the CDR3, the full variable domain is SQTIHQWPATLVQPVGSPLSLECTVEGTSNPNLYWYRQAAGRGLQLLFYSVGIGQISSEVPQNLSASRPQDRQFILSSKKLLLSDSGFYLCAWGLGGANTEAFFGQGTRLTVV.

This clone was counted once. V usage is TRBV2 and J usage is TRBJ2-1, with TRBD1 identical over 8 bases. With 5 bases clipped from V and 7 bases from J, the junction kept 7 bases outside the gene matches. In germline, CDR1 is SNHLY, CDR2 FYNNEI. CDR3 size: 14 residues. The CDR3 is CASSLETGDNEQFF. The CDR3 DNA reads TGTGCCAGCAGTTTGGAGACAGGGGATAATGAGCAGTTCTTC.